These 23 T cell receptor beta chains were all obtained from the same sample, sequenced in a study of PD-1 blockade in classical Hodgkin lymphoma. Every single patient, without exception, relapsed after autologous stem cell transplantation, and brentuximab vedotin exposure varied. Negative selection with magnetic separation was used to purify CD4+ T cells from thawed PBMCs. Profiled with immunoSEQ multiplex PCR; TCRdb holds only in-frame clones, not every one. The table records about 24,000 clones, 84% of them present only once. The specimen comprised CD4+ T cells from blood, sampled at baseline. The receptor source for this set is a human donor with classical Hodgkin lymphoma.

This clone appeared a few times. The J gene is TRBJ1-1, the V gene TRBV7-3; perhaps TRBD1 as D (5 bases). The CDR3 extends over 14 amino acids. The germline CDR1 and CDR2 sequences are SGHTA and FQGTGA. Trimming pared 2 bases from V and 3 bases from J, leaving 10 bases between. The CDR3 here is CASSLFGGDTEAFF. The CDR3 nucleotides are TGTGCCAGCAGCTTATTCGGGGGAGACACTGAAGCTTTCTTT.

V and J are TRBV11-2 and TRBJ1-1; D call uncertain. The CDR3 is 14 amino acids. V was cut by 4 bases and J by 2 bases, with 11 bases left in between. Germline values: CDR1 SGHAT, CDR2 FQNNGV. The CDR3, as DNA: TGTGCCAGCAGCTGGATACAAATTAACACTGAAGCTTTCTTT. It specifies CASSWIQINTEAFF.

This chain uses TRBV7-2 with TRBJ2-3; D is undetermined. The CDR3 sequence is 13 residues long. V dropped 5 bases and J dropped 6 bases, with 12 bases sitting between them. CDR1 and CDR2 (germline): SGHTA, FQGNSA. CDR3 bases: TGTGCCAGCAGCGCATGGGAATCGGATACGCAGTATTTT. Residues: CASSAWESDTQYF.

The chain links TRBV15 to TRBJ2-2; D gene unclear. The CDR3 covers 16 residues. From germline, CDR1 is LNHNV and CDR2 YYDKDF (reference sequence). The V end was cut by 0 bases, the J end by 6 bases, with 14 bases between. CDR3 sequence reads: CATSRDYYSGAGELFF. The CDR3 nucleotides read TGTGCCACCAGCAGAGACTATTACAGTGGCGCCGGGGAGCTGTTTTTT.

This clone appeared a few times. V gene TRBV6-5 combines with J gene TRBJ1-5, with D unclear. CDR3 size: 15 residues. In germline, CDR1 is MNHEY, CDR2 SVGAGI. V dropped 7 bases and J dropped 0 bases, with 13 bases sitting between them. The CDR3 sequence is CASKRQTYSNQPQHF. CDR3 bases: TGTGCCAGCAAACGTCAGACGTATAGCAATCAGCCCCAGCATTTT.

This clone came up once. The chain combines TRBV19 with TRBJ1-2; no reliable D call. Trimming stripped 3 bases from V and 4 bases from J, with 12 bases between. Per the germline V gene, CDR1 is LNHDA and CDR2 is SQIVND (reference sequence). The CDR3 sequence is 14 residues long. The DNA for the CDR3 is TGTGCCAGTAGTATGACAAATAACCGCTATGGCTACACCTTC. It is translated as CASSMTNNRYGYTF.

The V call is TRBV7-9, the J call TRBJ1-1; 7 bases align to TRBD1. Germline V lookup: CDR1 SEHNR, CDR2 FQNEAQ (reference sequence). This CDR3 has 14 amino acids. J was trimmed by 1 base and V by 5 bases; bases with no gene match: 4. CDR3 sequence: CASSPRTGNTEAFF. The CDR3 DNA is TGTGCCAGCAGCCCCCGGACAGGGAACACTGAAGCTTTCTTT. The full variable domain, in which reference TRBV7-9 and TRBJ1-1 provide the parts outside the CDR3, is DTGVSQNPRHKITKRGQNVTFRCDPISEHNRLYWYRQTLGQGPEFLTYFQNEAQLEKSRLLSDRFSAERPKGSFSTLEIQRTEQGDSAMYLCASSPRTGNTEAFFGQGTRLTVV.

V gene TRBV6-1 combines with J gene TRBJ1-1; TRBD1 matches 7 bases. This CDR3 has 18 residues. J gave up 8 bases and V 3 bases, and 21 bases lay outside the gene matches. Germline CDR1 reads MNHNS; CDR2 reads SASEGT. The CDR3: CASSEKRQGGYSPIEAFF. The CDR3 nucleotides are TGTGCCAGCAGTGAGAAGAGGCAGGGGGGCTATTCTCCGATCGAAGCTTTCTTT.

A remark on this clone: An end of the junction does not agree with germline; a read error may underlie this. V gene TRBV4-2 combines with J gene TRBJ2-3; 8 positions match TRBD2. Germline loops: CDR1 LGHNA, CDR2 YNFKEQ. This CDR3 region has 17 residues. CDR3 protein: CASSQAVYSGETDTQYF. The CDR3 DNA is TGTGCCAGCAGTCAAGCGGTCTATAGCGGGGAGACAGATACGCAGTATTTT.

Notes on this clone: The sample carries other DNA sequences with the same CDR3. The chain is built from TRBV9 and TRBJ2-5; 12 positions match TRBD2. The CDR3 is 18 residues long. Losses at the gene ends were 0 bases for V and 4 bases for J; bases not matched to a gene: 10. CDR1 is SGDLS, CDR2 YYNGEE, per germline. CDR3 DNA: TGTGCCAGCAGCGTAGGACGTCGACTAGCGGGGGAAGGAGAGACCCAGTACTTC. It specifies CASSVGRRLAGEGETQYF.

The chain links TRBV25-1 to TRBJ2-7; TRBD1 or TRBD2 may be the D gene (5 bases each). Germline CDR1 MGHDK, CDR2 SYGVNS. V gave up 6 bases and J gave up 0 bases, with 9 bases separating them. The CDR3 is made up of 13 amino acids. The CDR3 DNA follows: TGTGCCAGCAGGACAGACTACTCCTACGAGCAGTACTTC. This encodes CASRTDYSYEQYF.

The J gene is TRBJ2-1, the V gene TRBV19; D unclear. Germline-derived CDR1 and CDR2 are LNHDA and SQIVND (reference sequence). V lost 8 bases and J lost 2, with 4 bases in between. This CDR3 is built from 11 residues. CDR3 sequence reads: CASATYNEQFF. In DNA, the CDR3 is TGTGCCAGTGCTACCTACAATGAGCAGTTCTTC.

This clone was observed once. The rearrangement links TRBV29-1 to TRBJ2-7, with D maybe TRBD2 (5 bases). The CDR3 consists of 15 residues. In germline, CDR1 is SQVTM, CDR2 ANQGSEA. V dropped 0 bases and J dropped 3 bases, with 15 bases sitting between them. CDR3 coding DNA: TGCAGCGTTGAAGACCGGGGTCCTACGAGCTACGAGCAGTACTTC. It codes for CSVEDRGPTSYEQYF.

V and J are TRBV18 and TRBJ1-1; weak D call: TRBD1 (5 bases). The CDR3 has 13 residues. V shed 3 bases and J shed 3 bases, with 8 bases lying between them. The V gene's germline CDR1 is KGHSH and CDR2 LQKENI. The CDR3 nucleotides read TGTGCCAGCTCACCGTTGGGGGACACTGAAGCTTTCTTT. Protein: CASSPLGDTEAFF.

The rearrangement links TRBV5-6 to TRBJ2-4; possibly TRBD2 for D (5 bases). The CDR3 covers 16 residues. Germline lookup yields CDR1 SGHDT and CDR2 YYEEEE. Trimming removed 2 bases from V and 0 bases from J, with 12 bases in between. CDR3 loop: CASSFPRGLAKNIQYF. CDR3 nucleotides: TGTGCCAGCAGCTTTCCCCGCGGACTAGCCAAAAACATTCAGTACTTC.

The CDR3, as DNA: TGTGCCAGTAGTATAGATATATGGGATACGCAGTATTTT. Amino acid sequence: CASSIDIWDTQYF. The rearrangement uses TRBV19 and TRBJ2-3; D gene ambiguous. CDR3 length equals 13 residues. Trimming cost V 0 bases and J 6 bases, with 7 bases left between them. In germline, CDR1 is LNHDA, CDR2 SQIVND (reference sequence). The complete variable domain, with remaining parts taken from reference TRBV19 and TRBJ2-3, reads DGGITQSPKYLFRKEGQNVTLSCEQNLNHDAMYWYRQDPGQGLRLIYYSQIVNDFQKGDIAEGYSVSREKKESFPLTVTSAQKNPTAFYLCASSIDIWDTQYFGPGTRLTVL.

This clone occurred a few times. CDR3 sequence (DNA): TGTGCCAGCAGCCCGGAAGGGGGGTATGGCTACACCTTC. It translates to CASSPEGGYGYTF. This chain uses TRBV7-9 with TRBJ1-2, with TRBD1 as a possible D gene (6 bases). Trimming cost V 5 bases and J 5 bases, with 12 bases left between them. The germline gives CDR1 SEHNR, CDR2 FQNEAQ (reference sequence). CDR3 length: 13 residues.

The chain couples TRBV6-1 to TRBJ2-4; 7 bases agree with TRBD1. The CDR3 consists of 16 residues. Germline V CDR1 and CDR2: MNHNS, SASEGT. V trimming: 4 bases; J trimming: 1 base; junction bases outside the gene matches: 7. The CDR3 reads CASSATYRGAKNIQYF. The DNA of the CDR3 is TGTGCCAGCAGTGCGACGTACAGGGGCGCCAAAAACATTCAGTACTTC.

The chain couples TRBV29-1 to TRBJ2-7; 9 nucleotides agree with TRBD1. CDR1 is SQVTM, CDR2 ANQGSEA, per germline. V lost 6 bases, J lost 7 bases, and 13 bases stayed unmatched. The CDR3 runs to 14 residues. DNA of the CDR3: TGCAGCGTCTCCGACCTCGACAGGGGGTTTGAGCAGTACTTC. Translating it yields CSVSDLDRGFEQYF.

V and J are TRBV6-5 and TRBJ1-2; D call uncertain. The CDR3 has 14 residues. From germline, CDR1 is MNHEY and CDR2 SVGAGI. V was shortened by 0 bases and J by 9 bases, with 14 bases between the two germline ends. Here the CDR3 DNA reads TGTGCCAGCAGTTACTCCAGCAGGTTCTCTAGCTACACCTTC. Amino acid sequence: CASSYSSRFSSYTF.

The V gene is TRBV7-3, the J gene TRBJ2-2; tentatively, D is TRBD2 (5 bases). V was shortened by 5 bases and J by 1 base, with 14 bases between the two germline ends. This CDR3 region has 16 residues. Germline CDR1 and CDR2: SGHTA and FQGTGA. The CDR3 bases are TGTGCCAGCAGCGTCGTCCCTAGCCGGAACACCGGGGAGCTGTTTTTT. This gives the protein CASSVVPSRNTGELFF.

The chain combines TRBV30 with TRBJ2-1; 7 nucleotides match TRBD2. Germline V gene data show CDR1 as GTSNPN and CDR2 as SVGIG (reference sequence). With 3 bases clipped from V and 1 base from J, the junction kept 6 bases outside the gene matches. The CDR3 has 15 residues. CDR3 protein: CAWSPSGKSYNEQFF. The CDR3 coding sequence is TGTGCCTGGAGCCCCAGCGGGAAGTCCTACAATGAGCAGTTCTTC.

DNA for the CDR3: TGTGCCAGCACCCCCACGGGTTATGGCTACACCTTC. As protein: CASTPTGYGYTF. The chain couples TRBV6-6 to TRBJ1-2; D remains unclear. Germline V gives CDR1 MNHNY, CDR2 SVGAGI (reference sequence). This CDR3 comprises 12 residues. V lost 7 bases to trimming and J lost 5 bases, with 11 bases between them.